One and the same sample provided the 25 T cell receptor beta chains below, sequenced in a study of CD8 T cells in ankylosing spondylitis. TCRdb re-analysed the 5' RACE reads in MiXCR, keeping a single row per CDR3 protein. The profile shows under 200,000 distinct CDR3 sequences, around 10% of them singletons. The sample taken for sequencing was blood, either unsorted or a sorted T cell fraction (not recorded which). These receptors came from a male donor with ankylosing spondylitis or in good health (not recorded which).

This clonotype was seen many times. The chain carries TRBV6-5 and TRBJ1-6, with D maybe TRBD1 (5 bases). This CDR3 region has 12 residues. V was pared by 6 bases and J by 12 bases, with 12 bases between. CDR1 and CDR2 from the germline V gene are MNHEY and SVGAGI. The CDR3 DNA sequence: TGTGCCAGCAGGGGGGGGAGTGGACCCCTCCACTTT. Encoded protein: CASRGGSGPLHF.

This clonotype appeared a few times. The CDR3 region is CASSPPLGARLDTGELFF. The CDR3 DNA reads as TGTGCCAGCAGTCCCCCCTTGGGGGCCCGCTTAGACACCGGGGAGCTGTTTTTT. V is TRBV11-1 and J is TRBJ2-2; TRBD1 might be the D (6 bases). The V gene lost 6 bases and the J gene lost 3 bases, with 23 bases spanning the gap. This CDR3 spans 18 amino acids. CDR1 and CDR2 (germline): SGHAT, FQDESV (reference sequence).

This chain uses TRBV5-1 with TRBJ2-2, with 9 bases lining up with TRBD1. The junction had 2 bases not matched to a gene; V was cut back by 2 bases and J by 0 bases. CDR3 length: 16 residues. Looked up from germline, CDR1 is SGHRS and CDR2 is YFSETQ. CDR3 in DNA: TGCGCCAGCAGCTTACAGGGGGCCTCGAACACCGGGGAGCTGTTTTTT. Encoded protein: CASSLQGASNTGELFF. The entire variable domain, with the rest obtained from reference TRBV5-1 and TRBJ2-2, is as follows: KAGVTQTPRYLIKTRGQQVTLSCSPISGHRSVSWYQQTPGQGLQFLFEYFSETQRNKGNFPGRFSGRQFSNSRSEMNVSTLELGDSALYLCASSLQGASNTGELFFGEGSRLTVL.

This clonotype was detected a few times. J is TRBJ2-2 and V is TRBV20-1; no firm D call. V dropped 3 bases and J dropped 3 bases, with 11 bases sitting between them. The germline gives CDR1 DFQATT, CDR2 SNEGSKA (reference sequence). The CDR3 totals 14 residues. DNA of the CDR3: TGCAGTGCTAGTGCCCCAGTTGACACCGGGGAGCTGTTTTTT. Translation gives CSASAPVDTGELFF.

This clonotype was seen ten or more times. The chain couples TRBV27 to TRBJ1-2, with TRBD1 matching 8 bases. J gave up 2 bases and V 5 bases, and 4 bases lay outside the gene matches. Germline V gene lookup returns CDR1 MNHEY and CDR2 SMNVEV (reference sequence). The CDR3 extends over 14 amino acids. The CDR3 loop is CASSPTGGNYGYTF. In nucleotides, the CDR3 is TGTGCCAGCAGTCCTACAGGGGGGAACTATGGCTACACCTTC.

This clonotype was counted many times. This chain connects TRBV20-1 to TRBJ1-2; maybe TRBD1 (5 bases). The CDR3 consists of 15 residues. CDR1 and CDR2 (germline): DFQATT, SNEGSKA (reference sequence). With 3 bases removed from V and 5 bases from J, the gap between germline ends came to 19 bases. The CDR3: CSARGVVVELYGYTF. CDR3 bases: TGCAGTGCTAGGGGGGTTGTCGTTGAACTTTATGGCTACACCTTC.

This clonotype was counted at least ten times. For the CDR3, the DNA is TGTGCCATTCCGGGACTAGCGGCAGATACGCAGTATTTT. It translates to CAIPGLAADTQYF. This rearrangement joins TRBV10-3 to TRBJ2-3; 11 nucleotides align to TRBD2. The CDR3 runs to 13 residues. CDR1 and CDR2 from the germline V gene are ENHRY and SYGVKD. V lost 9 bases, J lost 4 bases, and 3 bases stayed unmatched.

This clonotype was detected many times. The chain is built from TRBV5-1 and TRBJ2-3; 7 bases line up with TRBD2. In germline, CDR1 is SGHRS, CDR2 YFSETQ. This CDR3 is 13 amino acids long. After removal of 9 bases from V and 5 bases from J, the junction contained 9 bases not matched to a gene. The chain's CDR3 is CATGRLAGDTQYF. CDR3 sequence (DNA): TGCGCCACCGGGAGACTAGCTGGAGATACGCAGTATTTT.

This clonotype was detected many times. The chain is built from TRBV6-1 and TRBJ2-4; 9 nucleotides line up with TRBD2. This CDR3 region has 17 residues. Trimming took 6 bases from V and 0 from J; bases not matched to a gene: 9. Germline V CDR1 and CDR2: MNHNS, SASEGT. CDR3 in amino acids: CASSFSGSLLAKNIQYF. CDR3 DNA: TGTGCCAGCAGCTTTAGCGGGAGCCTCCTAGCCAAAAACATTCAGTACTTC.

This clonotype was seen many times. The chain has TRBV4-3 and TRBJ2-3; no firm D call. Trimming stripped 1 base from V and 14 bases from J, with 16 bases between. The CDR3 is made up of 13 amino acids. Germline loops: CDR1 LGHNA, CDR2 YSLEER. The CDR3 nucleotides are TGCGCCAGCAGCCAAGGTCGTGATGTACTTCCGTATTTT. This encodes CASSQGRDVLPYF.

This clonotype was seen repeatedly, ten times or more. This chain uses TRBV28 with TRBJ2-7, with D possibly matching TRBD2 (5 bases). Per germline, CDR1 MDHEN and CDR2 SYDVKM. V was trimmed by 3 bases and J by 1 base, leaving 10 bases between them. The length of the CDR3 is 14 residues. The CDR3 sequence is CASSFEGVSYEQYF. For the CDR3, the DNA is TGTGCCAGCAGTTTTGAGGGAGTTTCCTACGAGCAGTACTTC. Full variable domain (missing parts from reference TRBV28 and TRBJ2-7): DVKVTQSSRYLVKRTGEKVFLECVQDMDHENMFWYRQDPGLGLRLIYFSYDVKMKEKGDIPEGYSVSREKKERFSLILESASTNQTSMYLCASSFEGVSYEQYFGPGTRLTVT.

This clonotype came up many times. The chain combines TRBV27 with TRBJ2-3; the D call may be TRBD1 or TRBD2 (5 bases each). Per the germline V gene, CDR1 is MNHEY and CDR2 is SMNVEV (reference sequence). The V end lost 6 bases, the J end lost 1 base, and 17 bases lay between the germline ends. This CDR3 contains 16 residues. In DNA, the CDR3 is TGTGCCAGCAGCCGCGCCGGGACGCTGGGCACAGATACGCAGTATTTT. The encoded protein is CASSRAGTLGTDTQYF.

The V and J genes are TRBV7-9 and TRBJ2-1, with 9 bases lining up with TRBD2. This CDR3 has 15 residues. Germline assignment: CDR1 SEHNR and CDR2 FQNEAQ (reference sequence). Germline trimming cut 3 bases from V and 5 bases from J; bases unmatched to any gene: 5. The CDR3 loop is CASSFPTSGDNEQFF. CDR3 DNA: TGTGCCAGCAGCTTCCCGACTAGCGGTGACAATGAGCAGTTCTTC.

This clonotype has at least ten counts. The V call is TRBV20-1, the J call TRBJ2-7, with TRBD2 matching over 12 bases. Per the germline V gene, CDR1 is DFQATT and CDR2 is SNEGSKA (reference sequence). J lost 6 bases, V lost 4 bases, and 4 bases had no gene match. This CDR3 spans 13 amino acids. This CDR3 reads CSATPSGRGEQYF. In DNA, the CDR3 is TGCAGTGCTACCCCTAGCGGGAGGGGCGAGCAGTACTTC.

This clonotype was detected a few times. The chain links TRBV16 to TRBJ2-7; no firm D call. Germline CDR1 reads KGHSY; CDR2 reads FQNENV. CDR3 length: 11 amino acids. The germline V and J ends were trimmed by 1 base and 5 bases, with 3 bases remaining between them. The CDR3 DNA reads TGTGCCAGCAGCCAATTTGACGAGCAGTACTTC. As protein: CASSQFDEQYF.

This clonotype was detected ten times or more. This chain uses TRBV6-1 with TRBJ1-2, with D uncertain. CDR3 length: 13 residues. V gave up 2 bases and J gave up 3 bases, with 7 bases separating them. From germline, CDR1 is MNHNS and CDR2 SASEGT. CDR3 amino acids: CASSETWDYGYTF. The DNA of the CDR3 is TGTGCCAGCAGTGAAACTTGGGACTATGGCTACACCTTC.

This clonotype was recorded many times. This chain links TRBV6-1 with TRBJ2-7; 14 nucleotides match TRBD2. CDR3 length: 18 residues. J was trimmed by 2 bases and V by 6 bases; bases with no gene match: 12. Germline V lookup: CDR1 MNHNS, CDR2 SASEGT. The CDR3 bases are TGTGCCAGCAGCCGCCCTGGACTAGCGGGGGGCGTCCCCTACGAGCAGTACTTC. Residues: CASSRPGLAGGVPYEQYF.

This clonotype was seen repeatedly, ten times or more. J is TRBJ2-1 and V is TRBV5-1; weak D call: TRBD1 (8 bases). Germline assignment: CDR1 SGHRS and CDR2 YFSETQ. V was cut by 2 bases and J by 9 bases, with 21 bases left in between. CDR3 size: 16 residues. CDR3 protein: CASSLTTGGAHGEQFF. The CDR3 DNA follows: TGCGCCAGCAGCTTAACAACAGGGGGGGCCCACGGTGAGCAGTTCTTC. Full variable domain (missing parts from reference TRBV5-1 and TRBJ2-1): KAGVTQTPRYLIKTRGQQVTLSCSPISGHRSVSWYQQTPGQGLQFLFEYFSETQRNKGNFPGRFSGRQFSNSRSEMNVSTLELGDSALYLCASSLTTGGAHGEQFFGPGTRLTVL.

This rearrangement joins TRBV12-3 or TRBV12-4 to TRBJ1-2; D is possibly TRBD1 (5 bases). Deletions cut 5 bases from V and 7 bases from J, with 20 bases between. This CDR3 is 15 amino acids long. Here the CDR3 reads CASSPQEGRGSGYTF. The CDR3 bases are TGTGCCAGCAGTCCTCAGGAGGGGCGAGGTAGTGGCTACACCTTC.

This clonotype was detected many times. V and J are TRBV12-3 or TRBV12-4 and TRBJ2-1, with 8 positions matching TRBD2. This CDR3 spans 13 amino acids. J was trimmed by 9 bases and V by 7 bases; bases with no gene match: 8. CDR3 loop: CASMGLGLAEQFF. The DNA for the CDR3 is TGTGCCAGCATGGGACTAGGGTTGGCTGAGCAGTTCTTC.

The table lists this clonotype with many counts. The chain uses TRBV5-5 and TRBJ2-3, with 11 bases aligning to TRBD2. The trim removed 2 bases at V and 1 base at J, leaving 6 bases unmatched. The germline V gene encodes CDR1 SGHKS and CDR2 YYEKEE (reference sequence). The CDR3 runs 17 residues. This CDR3 is CASSFLAGGRGTDTQYF. The CDR3 coding sequence is TGTGCCAGCAGCTTTTTAGCGGGGGGGCGGGGCACAGATACGCAGTATTTT.

This clonotype was picked up a small number of times. V and J are TRBV6-1 and TRBJ1-5, with no clear D. Germline V gene sequence: CDR1 MNHNS, CDR2 SASEGT. The CDR3 spans 13 residues. V lost 6 bases to trimming and J lost 6 bases, with 12 bases between them. CDR3 sequence (DNA): TGTGCCAGCAGCCTGGGCCTGGGTCAGCCCCAGCATTTT. This encodes CASSLGLGQPQHF.

This clonotype showed up just a few times. The V and J genes are TRBV10-3 and TRBJ2-6, with D tentatively TRBD1 or TRBD2 (5 bases each). Trimming removed 1 base at V and 0 bases at J, with 10 bases between. Per the germline V gene, CDR1 is ENHRY and CDR2 is SYGVKD. The CDR3 is 17 amino acids. The DNA for the CDR3 is TGTGCCATCAGTGAGTGGGCAGGGAGCTCTGGGGCCAACGTCCTGACTTTC. Amino acid sequence: CAISEWAGSSGANVLTF.

V usage is TRBV19 and J usage is TRBJ2-1; TRBD2 aligns across 9 bases. Germline-derived CDR1 and CDR2 are LNHDA and SQIVND (reference sequence). The CDR3 is 17 residues long. Losses at the gene ends were 3 bases for V and 4 bases for J; bases not matched to a gene: 10. The CDR3 DNA reads as TGTGCCAGTAGTATGAGGGCGGGAGGGGGCTTTTACAATGAGCAGTTCTTC. It encodes CASSMRAGGGFYNEQFF.

The rearrangement joins TRBV7-6 to TRBJ2-7; perhaps TRBD1 as D (5 bases). The CDR3 runs to 15 residues. Looked up from germline, CDR1 is SGHVS and CDR2 is FNYEAQ. Between the trimmed V and J ends, which lost 5 bases and 0 bases, there was a span of 14 bases. CDR3 residues: CASSADSSASYEQYF. CDR3 nucleotide sequence: TGTGCCAGCAGCGCCGACAGCTCGGCCTCCTACGAGCAGTACTTC.